The rows below give T cell receptor beta chains drawn from one sample of a study of T-cell memory formation after mild COVID-19. In TCRdb, the 5' RACE reads were re-called with MiXCR into one record per CDR3 protein. The sample yields about half a million distinct CDR3 sequences, 15% to 20% seen once. Sequenced: PBMCs or a T cell subset sorted from them (not recorded which). The receptors originated from an adult woman who had mild COVID-19 (a few samples of this study predate the infection). Cell type and time point are not known. Both conserved end residues are part of each CDR3. The D gene is left open where the match is weak.

>TRBV12-3/TRBV12-4|.|16
CASTLRGKWGTDTQYF
>TRBV7-8|.|15
CASSLLAAYTGELFF
>TRBV7-9|TRBD2|16
CASSAGTSGRLNEQFF
>TRBV7-2|.|13
CASSAGLNYGYTF
>TRBV20-1|TRBD1|12
CSAQGGGNTIYF
>TRBV27|TRBD1|15
CASSRGQGAVSEQYF
>TRBV5-1|.|13
CASSLDPGLVAFF
>TRBV6-5|.|16
CASSYSSYGWNTEAFF
>TRBV7-2|.|15
CASSLLSGRPYEQYF
>TRBV20-1|.|14
CSALRQIGDYEQYF
>TRBV12-3/TRBV12-4|.|15
CASSYSQGRNTEAFF
>TRBV12-3/TRBV12-4|TRBD1|14
CASSTQTGIETQYF
>TRBV5-1|.|13
CASSLGEAYEQYF
>TRBV12-3/TRBV12-4|TRBD1|14
CASSGGQDYYGYTF
>TRBV28|.|17
CASSFSWTAATNEKLFF